One and the same sample provided the 21 T cell receptor beta chains below, sequenced in a study of T cells in Graves' hyperthyroidism and ophthalmopathy. Using RNA transcripts as the source, TCR beta CDR3 regions were amplified. The HTBI set primed first-round TCR CDR3 RT-PCR. MiXCR was run by TCRdb on the multiplex PCR reads, yielding one entry per CDR3 protein. The sample consists of 95,000 to 100,000 distinct CDR3 sequences, 51% of them appearing once. Sequenced: blood. These receptors all stem from a woman between 40 and 55 years old with Graves' hyperthyroidism.

This CDR3 is CAIQTGVRGTQYF. DNA for the CDR3: TGTGCCATTCAAACAGGGGTCCGGGGGACCCAGTACTTC. The chain has TRBV10-3 and TRBJ2-5, with TRBD1 matching 7 bases. CDR3 length: 13 amino acids. The ends lost 9 bases at V and 7 bases at J; junction bases unmatched: 11. Germline-derived CDR1 and CDR2 are ENHRY and SYGVKD.

The CDR3 spells CATSRALGSGSYQETQYF. CDR3 bases: TGTGCCACCAGCAGGGCCCTGGGGAGCGGGAGTTACCAAGAGACCCAGTACTTC. The genes are TRBV15 and TRBJ2-5; 8 bases fit TRBD2. This CDR3 comprises 18 residues. CDR1 is LNHNV and CDR2 is YYDKDF in the germline V gene (reference sequence). V lost 3 bases to trimming and J lost 0 bases; unmatched junction nucleotides: 12.

To note about this clonotype: The conserved closing phenylalanine or tryptophan is absent in this CDR3, likely reflecting a read error. Because the CDR3's place on the DNA is in doubt, the DNA is left out and the CDR3 is given as listed by TCRdb. V usage is TRBV7-2 and J usage is TRBJ1-3. The CDR3 extends over 9 residues, inclusive of both ends. The germline gives CDR1 SGHTA, CDR2 FQGNSA. The CDR3 here is CASSKLAGV.

As regards this clonotype: Sequence at one end of the junction differs from germline and may be a read error. J is TRBJ1-6 and V is TRBV4-3; D remains unclear. The CDR3 runs 14 residues. Germline-derived CDR1 and CDR2 are LGHNA and YSLEER. This CDR3 reads CASSQASVRSPLHF. DNA of the CDR3: TGCGCCAGCAGCCAAGCATCCGTGAGGTCACCCCTTCACTTT.

Comment on this clonotype: One base away lies a much larger clone, so this may be a sequencing read error. The V gene is TRBV7-2, the J gene TRBJ2-2; D unclear. V was shortened by 6 bases and J by 2 bases, with 10 bases between the two germline ends. Germline CDR1 and CDR2: SGHTA and FQGNSA. The CDR3 loop spans 14 amino acids. This chain's CDR3 is CASSTPPNTGELFF. For the CDR3, the DNA is TGTGCCAGCAGTACCCCGCCCAACACCGGGGAGCTGTTTTTT. The entire variable domain, with the rest obtained from reference TRBV7-2 and TRBJ2-2, is as follows: GAGVSQSPSNKVTEKGKDVELRCDPISGHTALYWYRQSLGQGLEFLIYFQGNSAPDKSGLPSDRFSAERTGGSVSTLTIQRTQQEDSAVYLCASSTPPNTGELFFGEGSRLTVL.

This clonotype came up many times. The rearrangement links TRBV20-1 to TRBJ2-2, with TRBD2 matching over 13 bases. Germline CDR1 reads DFQATT; CDR2 reads SNEGSKA (reference sequence). The CDR3 is 16 amino acids. J was trimmed by 4 bases and V by 2 bases; bases with no gene match: 4. CDR3 coding DNA: TGCAGTGCTAGAATGACTAGCGGGAGGCCCACCGGGGAGCTGTTTTTT. Its protein is CSARMTSGRPTGELFF.

By share, this clonotype ranks as medium-sized. The chain employs TRBV15 and TRBJ2-7; 9 bases are shared with TRBD1. The CDR3 spans 13 residues. The germline CDR1 and CDR2 sequences are LNHNV and YYDKDF (reference sequence). J gave up 7 bases and V 4 bases, and 5 bases lay outside the gene matches. The CDR3 reads CATSTQGAAEQYF. The CDR3 region has the DNA TGTGCCACCAGCACACAGGGGGCGGCGGAGCAGTACTTC.

This chain uses TRBV9 with TRBJ1-3, with 7 bases matching TRBD1. Looked up from germline, CDR1 is SGDLS and CDR2 is YYNGEE. Trimming took 4 bases from V and 8 from J; bases not matched to a gene: 15. This CDR3 is built from 16 residues. The CDR3 DNA sequence: TGTGCCAGCAGCACCGCGACAGGGAACTATGGCTACACCATATATTTT. Its protein is CASSTATGNYGYTIYF.

This clonotype was recorded a few times. The gene calls are TRBV2 and TRBJ1-2; 7 positions agree with TRBD1. V dropped 7 bases and J dropped 6; count of bases not matched to a gene: 5. Germline loops: CDR1 SNHLY, CDR2 FYNNEI. This CDR3 contains 12 residues. The CDR3 DNA reads TGTGCCAGCACCCTCGACAGGGATGGCTACACCTTC. Amino acid sequence: CASTLDRDGYTF.

This chain joins TRBV20-1 and TRBJ2-7; D may be TRBD1 (5 bases). The V end lost 5 bases, the J end lost 0 bases, and 11 bases lay between the germline ends. The CDR3 consists of 13 residues. Per germline, CDR1 DFQATT and CDR2 SNEGSKA (reference sequence). The CDR3 loop reads CSAPGHSSYEQYF. CDR3 bases: TGCAGTGCTCCAGGACACAGCTCCTACGAGCAGTACTTC.

This chain links TRBV6-1 with TRBJ2-5; D perhaps matches TRBD2 (6 bases). Trimming left V 6 bases short and J 9 bases short, with 23 bases between. Germline CDR1 is MNHNS and CDR2 is SASEGT. This CDR3 is 15 amino acids long. The CDR3, as DNA: TGTGCCAGCAGCGCACCCCTAGCGACAGCGGAGGCCCAGTACTTC. Protein sequence: CASSAPLATAEAQYF.

The chain employs TRBV29-1 and TRBJ2-5; 8 nucleotides agree with TRBD1. The CDR3 has 13 amino acids. V lost 8 bases to trimming and J lost 4 bases; unmatched junction nucleotides: 9. CDR1 and CDR2 (germline): SQVTM, ANQGSEA. CDR3 amino acids: CSWTGTRGETQYF. The CDR3 DNA follows: TGCAGCTGGACAGGGACCCGTGGAGAGACCCAGTACTTC.

The chain carries TRBV7-9 and TRBJ2-2; D not resolved. Trimming stripped 5 bases from V and 6 bases from J, with 7 bases between. Germline V gene lookup returns CDR1 SEHNR and CDR2 FQNEAQ (reference sequence). This CDR3 is built from 12 residues. CDR3 coding DNA: TGTGCCAGCAGCCCTAGTCCCGGGGAGCTGTTTTTT. Translating it yields CASSPSPGELFF.

With regard to this clonotype: Given a much more abundant clone one base away, this may be a read error. J is TRBJ1-1 and V is TRBV4-3, with D perhaps TRBD1 (5 bases). CDR1 is LGHNA and CDR2 is YSLEER in the germline V gene. The CDR3 sequence is 15 residues long. This chain's CDR3 is CASSPRVHLNTGAFF. DNA for the CDR3: TGCGCCAGCAGCCCCAGGGTTCACCTGAACACTGGAGCTTTCTTT.

The chain carries TRBV7-6 and TRBJ2-5; 9 bases fit TRBD2. The length of the CDR3 is 16 residues. The junction had 8 bases not matched to a gene; V was cut back by 5 bases and J by 1 base. CDR1 and CDR2 (germline): SGHVS, FNYEAQ. CDR3 region: CASSQATSGTQETQYF. The CDR3 DNA follows: TGTGCCAGCAGCCAAGCGACTAGCGGCACCCAAGAGACCCAGTACTTC.

This clonotype was observed many times. The chain uses TRBV9 and TRBJ2-5; D call uncertain. Germline V gene data show CDR1 as SGDLS and CDR2 as YYNGEE. The germline V and J ends were trimmed by 4 bases and 5 bases, with 15 bases remaining between them. CDR3 length equals 14 residues. Here the CDR3 reads CASSSYLGMETQYF. CDR3 bases: TGTGCCAGCAGCTCCTATTTGGGGATGGAGACCCAGTACTTC.

The chain has TRBV2 and TRBJ1-1; D may be TRBD1 (6 bases). This CDR3 comprises 14 residues. V dropped 7 bases and J dropped 1 base, with 13 bases sitting between them. Germline V gives CDR1 SNHLY, CDR2 FYNNEI. CDR3 nucleotides: TGTGCCAGCACCCTCGACAGGCGGAACACTGAAGCTTTCTTT. It translates to CASTLDRRNTEAFF.

This clonotype showed up many times. The chain uses TRBV10-2 and TRBJ2-7; no reliable D call. V was pared by 4 bases and J by 2 bases, with 18 bases between. This CDR3 comprises 16 residues. CDR1 is WSHSY, CDR2 SAAADI, per germline. The CDR3 DNA sequence: TGCGCCAGCAGTGGGGGTAGTGGAAGATTCCCCTACGAGCAGTACTTC. Translated: CASSGGSGRFPYEQYF.

On this clonotype: The DNA is omitted, as the CDR3 cannot be located on it reliably, and the CDR3 follows TCRdb's listing. The V gene is TRBV6-1, the J gene TRBJ2-5; the D call TRBD2 from the table was never checked on the DNA. The CDR3 is 19 amino acids long, termini counted. The V gene's germline CDR1 is MNHNS and CDR2 SASEGT. The CDR3 region is CAISEADYGYTFGSGTQYF.

This clonotype was seen ten or more times. The chain recombines TRBV9 with TRBJ2-3; TRBD2 agrees at 8 bases. Trimming cost V 5 bases and J 2 bases; bases outside gene matches: 1. The CDR3 has 13 residues. Germline CDR1 is SGDLS and CDR2 is YYNGEE. The CDR3 DNA sequence: TGTGCCAGCAGAGCGGGGGCCACAGATACGCAGTATTTT. Residues: CASRAGATDTQYF.

The genes are TRBV13 and TRBJ2-7; D is undetermined. V was cut by 5 bases and J by 0 bases, with 23 bases left in between. Germline V CDR1 and CDR2: PRHDT, FYEKMQ (reference sequence). This CDR3 has 18 residues. CDR3 sequence (DNA): TGTGCCAGCAGCCAAGAGGCCCCTATGGTAACGGGCTCCTACGAGCAGTACTTC. Translation gives CASSQEAPMVTGSYEQYF.